Each of the 15 T cell receptor beta chains below was sequenced from the same sample in a study of cytomegalovirus exposure and HLA in healthy donors. It was with 60 Vbeta and 13 Jbeta primers that the PCR ran. Data came from immunoSEQ multiplex PCR; TCRdb stores just in-frame clones and leaves some out. The data show 30,000 to 40,000 clones, and the top ten clones hold approximately 9%. The sequenced sample was PBMCs. All receptors derive from a man aged 40-55 years in good health and CMV-seropositive.

This chain connects TRBV5-1 to TRBJ2-1; D not resolved. Germline assignment: CDR1 SGHRS and CDR2 YFSETQ. The CDR3 runs 15 residues. Trimming left V 4 bases short and J 5 bases short, with 16 bases between. The CDR3 DNA reads TGCGCCAGCAGCGTCCGGGTCGATAATGACAATGAGCAGTTCTTC. It yields the protein CASSVRVDNDNEQFF.

The rearrangement uses TRBV30 and TRBJ1-1; 7 positions agree with TRBD1. The CDR3 has 11 residues. Trimming removed 4 bases from V and 11 bases from J; junction bases left unmatched: 7. Germline CDR1 reads GTSNPN; CDR2 reads SVGIG (reference sequence). The DNA of the CDR3 is TGTGCCTGGACGGACAGGATTGGGGCTTTCTTT. Residues: CAWTDRIGAFF. Full variable domain (remainder filled in from reference TRBV30 and TRBJ1-1): SQTIHQWPATLVQPVGSPLSLECTVEGTSNPNLYWYRQAAGRGLQLLFYSVGIGQISSEVPQNLSASRPQDRQFILSSKKLLLSDSGFYLCAWTDRIGAFFGQGTRLTVV.

Worth noting for this clone: Other DNA sequences in the same sample also yield this CDR3. The chain has TRBV6-5 and TRBJ1-2; 11 bases agree with TRBD1. J gave up 8 bases and V 2 bases, and 10 bases lay outside the gene matches. CDR3 length: 16 amino acids. Germline loops: CDR1 MNHEY, CDR2 SVGAGI. In DNA, the CDR3 is TGTGCCAGCAGTTACGAAGGGACAGGGGGACTGAAAGGCTACACCTTC. Translation: CASSYEGTGGLKGYTF.

The rearrangement links TRBV28 to TRBJ2-1; 9 bases match TRBD2. From germline, CDR1 is MDHEN and CDR2 SYDVKM. V shed 6 bases, J shed 8 bases, and the junction held 8 bases outside the gene matches. This CDR3 region has 14 residues. CDR3 DNA sequence: TGTGCCAGCAGCCATAGCGGGAGTCCCTATGAGCAGTTCTTC. Its protein product is CASSHSGSPYEQFF. The full variable domain, in which reference TRBV28 and TRBJ2-1 provide the parts outside the CDR3, is DVKVTQSSRYLVKRTGEKVFLECVQDMDHENMFWYRQDPGLGLRLIYFSYDVKMKEKGDIPEGYSVSREKKERFSLILESASTNQTSMYLCASSHSGSPYEQFFGPGTRLTVL.

The chain joins TRBV4-1 to TRBJ1-5; 8 bases are a match to TRBD1. The CDR3 totals 15 residues. CDR1 is MGHRA and CDR2 is YSYEKL in the germline V gene. The J segment lost 6 bases and the V segment lost 2 bases, leaving 6 bases of the junction unmatched. In DNA form, the CDR3 reads TGCGCCAGCAGCCAAAGTACAGGGGGATCTCAGCCCCAGCATTTT. Translated: CASSQSTGGSQPQHF.

The chain employs TRBV5-1 and TRBJ2-1; 9 bases match TRBD1. From germline, CDR1 is SGHRS and CDR2 YFSETQ. Unmatched junction bases numbered 6, after V lost 2 bases and J lost 9 bases. CDR3 length: 14 residues. The chain's CDR3 is CASSFGTGIAEQFF. CDR3 bases: TGCGCCAGCAGCTTCGGGACAGGGATAGCTGAGCAGTTCTTC.

The V and J genes are TRBV6-1 and TRBJ2-5; TRBD1 matches at 11 bases. This CDR3 region has 13 residues. The germline V gene has CDR1 MNHNS and CDR2 SASEGT. J was trimmed by 5 bases and V by 6 bases; bases with no gene match: 2. The CDR3 protein is CASSRDRGETQYF. The DNA of the CDR3 is TGTGCCAGCAGCCGGGACAGGGGGGAGACCCAGTACTTC.

This chain links TRBV7-9 with TRBJ2-3; D gene uncertain. The CDR3 is 12 amino acids. Trimming shortened V by 7 bases and J by 2 bases, and 7 bases separated the two germline ends. Germline V lookup: CDR1 SEHNR, CDR2 FQNEAQ (reference sequence). The CDR3 loop is CASTQNTDTQYF. CDR3 sequence (DNA): TGTGCCAGCACTCAGAACACAGATACGCAGTATTTT.

V gene TRBV7-8 combines with J gene TRBJ1-2, with 11 nucleotides matching TRBD1. Germline assignment: CDR1 SGHVS and CDR2 FQNEAQ. The CDR3 has 20 residues. V shed 5 bases, J shed 7 bases, and the junction held 24 bases outside the gene matches. CDR3 DNA sequence: TGTGCCAGCAGCCCAGGACAGGGAAACGTTGTGGGGACAGGGGGATCTGGCTACACCTTC. It encodes CASSPGQGNVVGTGGSGYTF.

The chain carries TRBV7-9 and TRBJ1-5, with 7 bases that match TRBD1. V was clipped by 5 bases and J by 1 base; unmatched bases: 5. The CDR3 spans 15 residues. CDR1 SEHNR and CDR2 FQNEAQ come from the germline V gene (reference sequence). This chain's CDR3 is CASSKTGSSNQPQHF. The DNA of the CDR3 is TGTGCCAGCAGCAAGACAGGGTCGAGCAATCAGCCCCAGCATTTT. Supplemented by reference TRBV7-9 and TRBJ1-5, the full variable domain reads DTGVSQNPRHKITKRGQNVTFRCDPISEHNRLYWYRQTLGQGPEFLTYFQNEAQLEKSRLLSDRFSAERPKGSFSTLEIQRTEQGDSAMYLCASSKTGSSNQPQHFGDGTRLSIL.

In nucleotides, the CDR3 is TGTGCCAGCTCACCGCCGACTAGCGGGAGGGCCTACGAGCAGTACTTC. Translation gives CASSPPTSGRAYEQYF. The chain uses TRBV18 and TRBJ2-7; 14 bases line up with TRBD2. Germline loops: CDR1 KGHSH, CDR2 LQKENI. There are 16 residues in the CDR3. V was pared by 3 bases and J by 2 bases, with 3 bases of the junction left unmatched.

The gene calls are TRBV6-4 and TRBJ1-2, with 10 bases identical to TRBD1. The CDR3 contains 14 residues. Germline V CDR1 and CDR2: MRHNA, SNTAGT. V was clipped by 6 bases and J by 7 bases; unmatched bases: 8. Written as DNA, the CDR3 is TGTGCCAGCAGCACATCGGGACAGGGGACTGGCTACACCTTC. Its translation is CASSTSGQGTGYTF.

The chain employs TRBV19 and TRBJ2-1, with TRBD1 matching over 7 bases. V dropped 5 bases and J dropped 0; count of bases not matched to a gene: 1. The CDR3 contains 14 residues. In germline, CDR1 is LNHDA, CDR2 SQIVND (reference sequence). DNA of the CDR3: TGTGCCAGTAGTGGGGACAGCTCCTACAATGAGCAGTTCTTC. Its translation is CASSGDSSYNEQFF.

The chain uses TRBV2 and TRBJ2-3, with D possibly matching TRBD2 (5 bases). With 2 bases removed from V and 1 base from J, the gap between germline ends came to 10 bases. Germline CDR1 SNHLY, CDR2 FYNNEI. The CDR3 is 15 amino acids. The CDR3 region is CASSETDSGTDTQYF. CDR3 bases: TGTGCCAGCAGTGAAACGGATAGCGGCACAGATACGCAGTATTTT. The full variable domain, in which reference TRBV2 and TRBJ2-3 provide the parts outside the CDR3, is EPEVTQTPSHQVTQMGQEVILRCVPISNHLYFYWYRQILGQKVEFLVSFYNNEISEKSEIFDDQFSVERPDGSNFTLKIRSTKLEDSAMYFCASSETDSGTDTQYFGPGTRLTVL.

This chain links TRBV18 with TRBJ2-5; D perhaps matches TRBD1 (5 bases). Germline lookup yields CDR1 KGHSH and CDR2 LQKENI. This CDR3 spans 14 amino acids. The ends were cut back, 6 bases at V and 1 base at J, with 12 bases in the middle. CDR3 amino acids: CASSPVTAQETQYF. The CDR3 DNA is TGTGCCAGCTCCCCAGTGACAGCCCAAGAGACCCAGTACTTC.